This entry describes one T cell receptor (beta chain). Its antigen is still unknown. Treg sorting used a CD4+CD25+CD127-/low gate. The CDR3 has 14 amino acids. Trimming removed 5 bases at V and 2 bases at J, with 12 bases between. Looked up from germline, CDR1 is SGHTA and CDR2 is FQGNSA. The study's findings and limits: Tumor memory CD4+ T cell TCR gene usage clustered with blood and lymph node memory CD4+ cells and lymph node naive CD4+ cells.

Semi-nested PCR with Nested Universal Primer A followed constant-region reverse priming of full-length variable regions. TCRdb fed the 5' RACE reads into MiXCR, producing one record per CDR3 protein. The sample lists approximately 57,000 distinct CDR3 sequences, roughly 20% occurring once. The chain uses TRBV7-2 and TRBJ2-5; tentatively, D is TRBD1 or TRBD2 (5 bases each). Material: tumor-infiltrating Tregs sorted from the breast tumor. This sequence originates from a female donor with breast cancer. CDR3 nucleotides: TGTGCCAGCAGCCCTAGGTGGGGGCAAGAGACCCAGTACTTC. Translating gives CASSPRWGQETQYF.